Listed below are T cell receptor beta chains from one sample, sequenced in a study of identical twins. One entry per CDR3 protein results from TCRdb running MiXCR on the 5' RACE reads. The sample carries about 690,000 distinct CDR3 sequences, about 20% recorded once. These records were also assigned to another study, of T cells expressing NK-cell markers.

Sequenced sample: PBMCs. Receptors were obtained from a woman aged 18-35 years in good health. Each CDR3 is given with its conserved first and last residue. D genes are given only for firm matches. Clone size is not always given. Where it is, it says once, few, many or a class for expanded clones.

D,size,J,V,DNA,CDR3
TRBD2,.,TRBJ2-7,TRBV20-1,TGCAGTGTCCCGGTAGTACTAGCGCCGTACGAGCAGTACTTC,CSVPVVLAPYEQYF
.,many,TRBJ2-1,TRBV5-1,TGCGCCAGCAGCTTGGCAGTGAACAATGAGCAGTTCTTC,CASSLAVNNEQFF
TRBD1,.,TRBJ2-7,TRBV20-1,TGCAGTGCTAGACCCCGGGACAGACCCTACGAGCAGTACTTC,CSARPRDRPYEQYF
TRBD1,.,TRBJ2-7,TRBV12-3/TRBV12-4,TGTGCCAGCAGTTTGGACAGGGCCCACGAGCAGTACTTC,CASSLDRAHEQYF
.,many,TRBJ1-2,TRBV5-5,TGTGCCAGCAGTCCAAGGGGTGGCGGCTACACCTTC,CASSPRGGGYTF
.,.,TRBJ1-5,TRBV7-2,TGTGCCAGCAGCTTCCGGCCAGGGGATAGCAATCAGCCCCAGCATTTT,CASSFRPGDSNQPQHF
TRBD1,.,TRBJ1-2,TRBV6-5,TGTGCCAGCAGTTTACGACAGGGACCTTATGGCTACACCTTC,CASSLRQGPYGYTF
.,.,TRBJ2-7,TRBV6-2/TRBV6-3,TGTGCCAGCACCTCACCGGCAAGGGGCTACGAGCAGTACTTC,CASTSPARGYEQYF
.,once,TRBJ2-1,TRBV12-3/TRBV12-4,TGTGCCAGCAGTTTAGCGTCGATTTACAATGAGCAGTTCTTC,CASSLASIYNEQFF
.,.,TRBJ1-1,TRBV7-9,TGTGCCAGCAGCTCCATTCCGAACCCGAACACTGAAGCTTTCTTT,CASSSIPNPNTEAFF
.,few,TRBJ2-1,TRBV20-1,TGCAGTGCTATTCGGCTCGTCTCCTACAATGAGCAGTTCTTC,CSAIRLVSYNEQFF
.,few,TRBJ2-7,TRBV6-5,TGTGCCAGCAGTTACTCCCAGGACCGGTCTGAACAGTACTTC,CASSYSQDRSEQYF
TRBD1,once,TRBJ2-1,TRBV3-1,TGTGCCAGCAGCCCACGGGGGACAGGGGGATCGGATGAGCAGTTCTTC,CASSPRGTGGSDEQFF
.,.,TRBJ2-2,TRBV29-1,TGCAGCGTTGCTGAGACGGTAGACACCGGGGAGCTGTTTTTT,CSVAETVDTGELFF
.,.,TRBJ1-2,TRBV29-1,TGCAGCGTTGATGCGGGGGGTGGTGGCTACACCTTC,CSVDAGGGGYTF
.,few,TRBJ1-4,TRBV4-2,TGTGCCAGCAGCCAGGGGCAATTGGGGATTCGAAAACTGTTTTTT,CASSQGQLGIRKLFF
TRBD1,.,TRBJ1-3,TRBV29-1,TGCAGCGTTGGGCAGGGGGCTATGGGAAACACCATATATTTT,CSVGQGAMGNTIYF
.,once,TRBJ1-1,TRBV7-9,TGTGCCAGCAGCTTAGGTGCGGTACCCGAGGGCACTGAAGCTTTCTTT,CASSLGAVPEGTEAFF
.,.,TRBJ2-7,TRBV20-1,TGCAGTGCTAGAGACCCGGGACTTGGAAACTACGAGCAGTACTTC,CSARDPGLGNYEQYF
.,few,TRBJ2-3,TRBV12-3/TRBV12-4,TGTGCCTTCAGTTTTCCCCGACAACGACGGAGCACAGATACGCAGTATTTT,CAFSFPRQRRSTDTQYF
TRBD1,.,TRBJ2-2,TRBV6-4,TGTGCCAGCAGAGCACCGGGACAGGGCTTCACCGGGGAGCTGTTTTTT,CASRAPGQGFTGELFF
.,.,TRBJ2-6,TRBV9,TGTGCCAGCAGCGTTCATCCCACCGCTGGGGCCAACGTCCTGACTTTC,CASSVHPTAGANVLTF
TRBD2,many,TRBJ2-1,TRBV5-1,TGCGCCAGCAGCCCTGGGACTAGCGTCTACAATGAGCAGTTCTTC,CASSPGTSVYNEQFF
.,few,TRBJ2-3,TRBV5-1,TGCGCCAGCAGCTCAATAGGACCGTCTAGCACAGATACGCAGTATTTT,CASSSIGPSSTDTQYF
.,.,TRBJ1-2,TRBV20-1,TGCAGTGCCGTCCGAGGGGCGCGGGATGGCTACACCTTC,CSAVRGARDGYTF
TRBD1,few,TRBJ2-3,TRBV12-3/TRBV12-4,TGTGCCAGCAGTTACTCCTCGGACAGGGACACCGATACGCAGTATTTT,CASSYSSDRDTDTQYF
.,few,TRBJ2-1,TRBV9,TGTGCCAGCAGCGTAGGGTCGGGACGGACCTACAATGAGCAGTTCTTC,CASSVGSGRTYNEQFF
TRBD1,many,TRBJ2-7,TRBV20-1,TGCAGTGCGGGGGGACAGGCTAGGCAGTACTTC,CSAGGQARQYF
.,few,TRBJ1-4,TRBV6-5,TGTGCCAGCAGTTACTCGCGTCAACGCGGGACCCCAACTAATGAAAAACTGTTTTTT,CASSYSRQRGTPTNEKLFF
.,few,TRBJ1-1,TRBV29-1,TGCAGCGTCCGGGGCCGACCGAACACTGAAGCTTTCTTT,CSVRGRPNTEAFF
.,.,TRBJ2-1,TRBV6-2/TRBV6-3,TGTGCCAGCAGCCCTACTAGGCCGACCAATGAGCAGTTCTTC,CASSPTRPTNEQFF
TRBD2,few,TRBJ2-7,TRBV5-1,TGCGCCAGCAGCTTGGGAAGCGGGGGCTCCTACGAGCAGTACTTC,CASSLGSGGSYEQYF
.,.,TRBJ2-7,TRBV4-1,TGCGCCAGCAGCCAAGCTCGTTTCACCCAGACCTACGAGCAGTACTTC,CASSQARFTQTYEQYF
.,many,TRBJ1-6,TRBV29-1,TGCAGCGTTGGGCAGGGAGTGGGGTCACCCCTCCACTTT,CSVGQGVGSPLHF
TRBD2,.,TRBJ2-1,TRBV5-4,TGTGCCAGCAGCTTAAGACTAGCGGGAGGGCTAGAATGGTACTACAATGAGCAGTTCTTC,CASSLRLAGGLEWYYNEQFF
.,.,TRBJ2-6,TRBV5-1,TGCGCCAGCAGCGCGGGGAGTAATTCTGGGGCCAACGTCCTGACTTTC,CASSAGSNSGANVLTF
.,few,TRBJ2-6,TRBV18,TGTGCCAGCTCACCAGGGTTTGGTGGGGCCAACGTCCTGACTTTC,CASSPGFGGANVLTF
TRBD2,.,TRBJ2-7,TRBV6-5,TGTGCCAGCAGTTACTCACTAGCGAAGAGCTCCTACGAGCAGTACTTC,CASSYSLAKSSYEQYF
.,.,TRBJ2-2,TRBV7-2,TGTGCCAGCAGATGGGGTCGGACCGGGGAGCTGTTTTTT,CASRWGRTGELFF
TRBD2,.,TRBJ2-1,TRBV7-2,TGTGCCAGCAGTCCCGTAGCGGGGGGCGCCACGAATGAGCAGTTCTTC,CASSPVAGGATNEQFF
.,.,TRBJ2-3,TRBV27,TGTGCCAGCAGTTTATCGGGTGGGGCGGCACAGTCTAGCACAGATACGCAGTATTTT,CASSLSGGAAQSSTDTQYF
.,many,TRBJ2-7,TRBV5-5,TGTGCCAGCAGCTTGGCACGCGGCCGTTACTACGAGCAGTACTTC,CASSLARGRYYEQYF
.,.,TRBJ2-7,TRBV7-3,TGTGCCAGCAGCCCCGTCCCCGGGCCATACGAGCAGTACTTC,CASSPVPGPYEQYF
.,many,TRBJ2-7,TRBV29-1,TGCAGCGTTACCCTTGCCCGGGACGAACACGGGTACGAGCAGTACTTC,CSVTLARDEHGYEQYF
.,.,TRBJ2-1,TRBV7-8,TGTGCCAGCAGCGGAGGAGGGGGGGCGGTGAGTTACAATGAGCAGTTCTTC,CASSGGGGAVSYNEQFF
.,.,TRBJ2-1,TRBV12-3/TRBV12-4,TGTGCCAGCAGGGGCCTACCGGGACTGAACAATGAGCAGTTCTTC,CASRGLPGLNNEQFF
TRBD2,few,TRBJ2-7,TRBV7-9,TGTGCCAGCAGCTTAATTAGCGGGGGTACCTACGAGCAGTACTTC,CASSLISGGTYEQYF
TRBD2,.,TRBJ2-3,TRBV20-1,TGCAGTGCTAGCCCTGGACTAGGCGTGTATTTT,CSASPGLGVYF
.,.,TRBJ2-7,TRBV6-1,TGTGCCAGCAGCCCGGCCTGGAGAGGCCCTGCGTGGGAGCAGTACTTC,CASSPAWRGPAWEQYF
TRBD2,few,TRBJ2-3,TRBV12-3/TRBV12-4,TGTGCCAGCAGTCGAGTAGCGGGTACGCAGTATTTT,CASSRVAGTQYF
TRBD2,many,TRBJ2-7,TRBV20-1,TGCAGTGCTCATAGCGGGAGTTCCACCTACGAGCAGTACTTC,CSAHSGSSTYEQYF
TRBD2,.,TRBJ2-2,TRBV7-2,TGTGCCAGCAGCCTTAGCGGGAGTACCACCGGGGAGCTGTTTTTT,CASSLSGSTTGELFF